Listed below are T cell receptor beta chains from one sample, sequenced in a study of CD8+ T cells in alopecia areata. Profiling relied on immunoSEQ multiplex PCR, and the TCRdb table lists in-frame clones only, not all of them. The table includes roughly 120,000 clones, less than 70% detected once. Material for sequencing was CD4+ T cells sorted from blood. These receptors all stem from a human donor in good health. CDR3s include the opening cysteine and the closing phenylalanine or tryptophan. D genes are given only for firm matches. Size tells how often a clone was seen (once, few, many) or the class of an expanded clone, and some rows leave it out.

j_call d_call v_call clone_size cdr3_nt cdr3_aa
TRBJ1-2 TRBD1 TRBV7-9 few TGTGCCAGCAGCTTATTCGTCACAGGGGGAAACTATGGCTACACCTTC CASSLFVTGGNYGYTF
TRBJ1-2 . TRBV6-5 few TGTGCCAGCAGTTACTCGAGCTCACTTAACTATGGCTACACCTTC CASSYSSSLNYGYTF
TRBJ1-1 TRBD1 TRBV12-5 few TGTGCTAGTGGTCACTCCGGGACAGGGGGTCGAGCTTTCTTT CASGHSGTGGRAFF
TRBJ1-1 . TRBV6-6 few TGTGCCAGCAGTTACGCCCCCATGAACACTGAAGCTTTCTTT CASSYAPMNTEAFF
TRBJ1-3 . TRBV18 . TGTGCCAGCTCACCGACGGCAGGGATCCCTGGAAACACCATATATTTT CASSPTAGIPGNTIYF
TRBJ2-1 . TRBV5-1 . TGCGCCAGCAGCACCGGACAGGAGGGGAATGAGCAGTTCTTC CASSTGQEGNEQFF
TRBJ1-2 . TRBV30 . TGTGCCTGGAGTGTACTAGGGAGTTATGGCTACACCTTC CAWSVLGSYGYTF
TRBJ2-4 TRBD2 TRBV7-2 . TGTGCCAGCAGCTTAGTCCAGCGGGGGGGCGGCGGTTCCAAAAACATTCAGTACTTC CASSLVQRGGGGSKNIQYF
TRBJ2-7 . TRBV5-6 . TGTGCCAGCAGCTTGGAATACGAGCAGTACTTC CASSLEYEQYF
TRBJ1-6 TRBD1 TRBV6-6 . TGTGCCAGCAGTTTGAGTACAGGGGATAATTCACCCCTCCACTTT CASSLSTGDNSPLHF
TRBJ2-5 . TRBV6-6 . TGTGCCAGCAGACCCAATACAGGTCGGGAGACCCAGTACTTC CASRPNTGRETQYF
TRBJ2-7 . TRBV29-1 . TGCAGCGTTGGGTCCTATTTTTCCTACGAGCAGTACTTC CSVGSYFSYEQYF
TRBJ2-1 . TRBV29-1 . TGCAGCGTTGGACCTGGACTCCTACGTGGCGAGCAGTTCTTC CSVGPGLLRGEQFF
TRBJ2-5 . TRBV5-1 once TGCGCCAGCAGCTGGGCCGAAGAGACCCAGTACTTC CASSWAEETQYF
TRBJ2-5 TRBD1 TRBV29-1 . TGCAGCGTTTCCGGGACAGGGGGCCAAGAGACCCAGTACTTC CSVSGTGGQETQYF
TRBJ1-5 . TRBV15 . TGTGCCACCAGCCCTGTTGGGGGATTCCGACTTTTGCCCCAGCATTTT CATSPVGGFRLLPQHF
TRBJ2-7 TRBD1 TRBV6-5 few TGTGCCAGCAGCCTTCGGACAGGGGGGTCCTACGAGCAGTACTTC CASSLRTGGSYEQYF
TRBJ2-7 . TRBV14 few TGTGCCAGCAGCCAAGACCACGAGCAGTACTTC CASSQDHEQYF
TRBJ2-5 TRBD2 TRBV7-7 . TGTGCCAGCGGACGGAGCGGGGGCCAAGAGACCCAGTACTTC CASGRSGGQETQYF
TRBJ1-2 . TRBV7-6 . TGTGCCAGCAGCTTAGAGGACAGTAACTATGGCTACACCTTC CASSLEDSNYGYTF
TRBJ2-1 . TRBV18 . TGTGCCAGCTCACCACTGGTCCTCTCCTACAATGAGCAGTTCTTC CASSPLVLSYNEQFF
TRBJ2-5 TRBD2 TRBV15 few TGTGCCACCAGCACCCTTAGCGGGATCTTCCAAGAGACCCAGTACTTC CATSTLSGIFQETQYF
TRBJ2-5 TRBD1 TRBV9 . TGTGCCAGCAGCCTAGGACAGGTGGATGGGACCCAGTACTTC CASSLGQVDGTQYF
TRBJ1-2 . TRBV9 . TGTGCCAGCAGCGTAGAAGACGGACGCTATGGCTACACCTTC CASSVEDGRYGYTF
TRBJ2-2 TRBD1 TRBV11-2 few TGTGCCAGCAGCCTCGGGACAGTGAACACCGGGGAGCTGTTTTTT CASSLGTVNTGELFF
TRBJ1-3 . TRBV2 few TGTGCCAGCAGGGAGGACGCCCGCTCTGGAAACACCATATATTTT CASREDARSGNTIYF
TRBJ2-7 . TRBV29-1 few TGCAGCGTTGATATAGGCACACCATCCTACGAGCAGTACTTC CSVDIGTPSYEQYF
TRBJ2-1 . TRBV14 . TGTGCCAGCAGCCATGGCAATGAGCAGTTCTTC CASSHGNEQFF
TRBJ1-1 . TRBV10-2 . TGCGCCAGCAGTGAGTCGATCGGGGCTTTCTTT CASSESIGAFF
TRBJ1-5 . TRBV30 . TGTGCCTGGAGTCCTGGAAATCAGCCCCAGCATTTT CAWSPGNQPQHF
TRBJ1-6 TRBD1 TRBV6-5 few TGTGCCAGCAGTCGGCAGACAGGGGATAATTCACCCCTCCACTTT CASSRQTGDNSPLHF
TRBJ2-3 TRBD2 TRBV30 once TGTGCCTGGAGCGGGGGGGATACGCAGTATTTT CAWSGGDTQYF
TRBJ2-7 . TRBV5-4 . TGTGCCAGCAGCTTGGACAGGTCCGAGCAGTACTTC CASSLDRSEQYF
TRBJ1-2 TRBD1 TRBV7-9 . TGTGCCAGCCGGACAGGGAGTAGTACATTTGGCTACACCTTC CASRTGSSTFGYTF
TRBJ1-1 . TRBV29-1 . TGCAGCGGGGAATCGGGATTTACGAACACTGAAGCTTTCTTT CSGESGFTNTEAFF
TRBJ2-5 . TRBV5-1 . TGCGCCAGCAGCTTCTCCGGGAAGAGTGAGACCCAGTACTTC CASSFSGKSETQYF
TRBJ1-2 TRBD1 TRBV29-1 . TGCAGCGTTCACGACATGATCGGACAGGGAAGTGGTTATGGCTACACCTTC CSVHDMIGQGSGYGYTF
TRBJ1-1 . TRBV2 few TGTGCCAGCACTTGGACAGAGAACACTGAAGCTTTCTTT CASTWTENTEAFF
TRBJ2-2 TRBD1 TRBV2 few TGTGCCAGCAGAAGACAGGGGAGTGGCGGGGAGCTGTTTTTT CASRRQGSGGELFF
TRBJ2-5 TRBD2 TRBV27 few TGTGCCAGCAGTTTATTCCCGGGACTAGCGGGGTCCCAAGAGACCCAGTACTTC CASSLFPGLAGSQETQYF
TRBJ2-3 TRBD2 TRBV5-4 . TGTGCCAGCAGCCGCGGGGGGAGCACAGATACGCAGTATTTT CASSRGGSTDTQYF
TRBJ1-3 TRBD1 TRBV29-1 . TGCAGCGTTGAGAGGGGGCTTAACACCATATATTTT CSVERGLNTIYF
TRBJ1-2 . TRBV2 . TGTGCCAGCAGGGACGGACAGACCCTTTATGGCTACACCTTC CASRDGQTLYGYTF
TRBJ2-7 . TRBV4-1 . TGCGCCAGCAGCCAAGGGATCGGCGTGCCGTACGAGCAGTACTTC CASSQGIGVPYEQYF
TRBJ1-5 . TRBV30 . TGTGCCTGGAGTTTGTGGGGAGGGAATCAGCCCCAGCATTTT CAWSLWGGNQPQHF